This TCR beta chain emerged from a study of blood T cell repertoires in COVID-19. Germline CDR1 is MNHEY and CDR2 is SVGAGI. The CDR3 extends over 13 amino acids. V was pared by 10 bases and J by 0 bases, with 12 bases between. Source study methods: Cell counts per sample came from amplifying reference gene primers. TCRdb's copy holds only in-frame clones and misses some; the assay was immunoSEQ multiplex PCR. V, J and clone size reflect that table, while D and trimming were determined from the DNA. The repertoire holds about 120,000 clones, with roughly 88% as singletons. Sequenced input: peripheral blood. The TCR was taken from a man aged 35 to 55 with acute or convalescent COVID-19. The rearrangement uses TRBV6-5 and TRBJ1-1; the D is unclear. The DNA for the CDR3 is TGTGCCACCTCTCTACGCGTGAACACTGAAGCTTTCTTT. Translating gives CATSLRVNTEAFF.